A selection of T cell receptor beta chains follows, all from one sample in a study of early T cells in non-severe SARS-CoV-2 infection. TCRdb reanalysed the 5' RACE reads using MiXCR and keeps one entry per CDR3 protein. The sample lists 60,000 or so distinct CDR3 sequences, roughly 9% occurring once. The sample here was whole blood, taken at baseline. The source of these receptors is an adult who was a healthcare worker with PCR-confirmed SARS-CoV-2 infection or an uninfected control (not recorded which). Each CDR3 is given with its conserved first and last residue. The order of the fields is J gene, clone size, V gene, D gene, CDR3 DNA, CDR3 protein. D genes are given only for firm matches. Size is omitted from some rows. Given values are once, few, many or a class for expanded clones.

TRBJ1-5	many	TRBV25-1	.	TGTGCCAGCAGTGAATATAGGCGTAAGGGGCATCAGCCCCAGCATTTT	CASSEYRRKGHQPQHF
TRBJ2-1	many	TRBV5-1	TRBD1	TGCGCCAGCAGCTCACGGACAGGTACCTACAATGAGCAGTTCTTC	CASSSRTGTYNEQFF
TRBJ1-2	.	TRBV10-1	.	TGCGCCAGTAAGGACAGTCCCTTCTATGGCTACACCTTC	CASKDSPFYGYTF
TRBJ2-7	.	TRBV5-6	TRBD2	TGTGCCAGCAGCTGGACCCCGGGGGGGGAGCAGTACTTC	CASSWTPGGEQYF
TRBJ2-7	few	TRBV7-9	TRBD1	TGTGCCAGCAGCCGCAGCCCGGGACAGGGTTCCTACGAGCAGTACTTC	CASSRSPGQGSYEQYF
TRBJ1-4	.	TRBV2	.	TGTGCCAGCAGTGAAAGGGGACGGATTAATGAAAAACTGTTTTTT	CASSERGRINEKLFF
TRBJ2-4	few	TRBV3-1	TRBD1	TGTGCCAGCAGCCAAGACTGGGACAGAGCCAAAAACATTCAGTACTTC	CASSQDWDRAKNIQYF
TRBJ2-5	.	TRBV7-8	TRBD2	TGTGCCAGCAGCTTGGGAGGGGATGGGACCCAGTACTTC	CASSLGGDGTQYF
TRBJ1-5	few	TRBV3-1	.	TGTGCCAGCAGCCTTAGGACAGTGAGTCAGCCCCAGCATTTT	CASSLRTVSQPQHF
TRBJ2-7	.	TRBV24-1	.	TGTGCCACCAGTGATTTGGCGGGTGAGCAGTACTTC	CATSDLAGEQYF
TRBJ1-5	many	TRBV30	.	TGTGCCTGGAGTCAGGGGCCTCGGCAGCCCCAGCATTTT	CAWSQGPRQPQHF
TRBJ2-4	.	TRBV11-2	.	TGTGCCAGCAGCTCAACGGGACGAAACATTCAGTACTTC	CASSSTGRNIQYF
TRBJ2-5	many	TRBV7-9	TRBD2	TGTGCCAGCAGCCGGACTAGCGGGGCGGAGACCCAGTACTTC	CASSRTSGAETQYF
TRBJ2-6	.	TRBV6-1	.	TGTGCCAGCAGTGAGGGCTCTGGGGCCAACGTCCTGACTTTC	CASSEGSGANVLTF
TRBJ2-3	.	TRBV18	TRBD2	TGTGCCAGCTCACCGGGACTAGGCCCAGATACGCAGTATTTT	CASSPGLGPDTQYF
TRBJ1-1	.	TRBV27	.	TGTGCCAGCAGACTTTTGGACAGAGTGAACACTGAAGCTTTCTTT	CASRLLDRVNTEAFF
TRBJ1-2	many	TRBV5-8	TRBD1	TGTGCCAGCAGCCCTGGGACAGGGGGCGTCTATGGCTACACCTTC	CASSPGTGGVYGYTF